This T cell receptor beta chain originates from a study of T cell repertoires in cytomegalovirus infection (dated by TCRdb to 2018 to 2020). In terms of the full investigation: Donor HLA type was relevant to the analysis, because carriage of CMV infection together with the matching HLA type was indicated by public TCR beta signatures. General findings and caveats noted by the study authors: The ex vivo response was dominated by HLA-C-restricted CMV-specific TCR beta clonotypes, which also provided the single most frequent clonotype in two of eight donors. Carriers of CMV infection plus the relevant HLA type were discriminated by the cumulative frequency of public TCR beta family members in the study cohort and in an independent 352-donor cohort.

The CDR1 and CDR2 encoded by the germline V gene are SGHTA and FQGNSA. The CDR3 runs 19 amino acids, cysteine and phenylalanine included. Just the 57-base CDR3 DNA is kept, in frame starting at base 1. Germline trimming: 3 bases from V, 5 bases from J; junction bases outside gene matches: 10. Sequencing relied on an Illumina HiSeq 1500. TCRdb ran its own pipeline on the public reads, namely fastp trimming at Q25 and MiXCR clone calling, and kept in-frame beta chains. Under each unique CDR3 protein, matching rows form one entry showing the most common genes and DNA. The sample table records tens of thousands of distinct CDR3 sequences; more than 3% of these occur just once. The leading ten clones occupy around 22% of the sample. With regard to this clonotype: Its target antigen remains unknown. Per-base qualities were not stored, and no clone one base away is much larger.

The clonotype was recovered from a human donor in good health (CMV status not recorded). Some clones in this sample may be carry-over from other donors' samples. The sample taken for sequencing was PBMCs. This receptor chain uses TRBV7-2 and TRBJ2-1, with 16 junctional bases fitting TRBD2. CDR3 region: CASSLGLAGGWVGNNEQFF. The nucleotides are TGTGCCAGCAGCTTGGGACTAGCGGGGGGGTGGGTGGGTAACAATGAGCAGTTCTTC.